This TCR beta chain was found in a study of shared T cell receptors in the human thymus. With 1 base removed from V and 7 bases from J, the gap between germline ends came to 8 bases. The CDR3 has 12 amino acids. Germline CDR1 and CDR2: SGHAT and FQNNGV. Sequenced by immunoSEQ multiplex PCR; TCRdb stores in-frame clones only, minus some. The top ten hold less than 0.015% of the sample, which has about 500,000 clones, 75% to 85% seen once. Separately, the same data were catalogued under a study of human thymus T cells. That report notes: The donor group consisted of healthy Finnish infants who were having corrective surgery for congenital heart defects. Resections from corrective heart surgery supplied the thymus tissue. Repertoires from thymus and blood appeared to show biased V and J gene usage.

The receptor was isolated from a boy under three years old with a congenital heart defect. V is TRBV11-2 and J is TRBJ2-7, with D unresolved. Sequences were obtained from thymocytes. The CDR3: CASSLGLREQYF. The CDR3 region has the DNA TGTGCCAGCAGCTTAGGGTTGCGGGAGCAGTACTTC.